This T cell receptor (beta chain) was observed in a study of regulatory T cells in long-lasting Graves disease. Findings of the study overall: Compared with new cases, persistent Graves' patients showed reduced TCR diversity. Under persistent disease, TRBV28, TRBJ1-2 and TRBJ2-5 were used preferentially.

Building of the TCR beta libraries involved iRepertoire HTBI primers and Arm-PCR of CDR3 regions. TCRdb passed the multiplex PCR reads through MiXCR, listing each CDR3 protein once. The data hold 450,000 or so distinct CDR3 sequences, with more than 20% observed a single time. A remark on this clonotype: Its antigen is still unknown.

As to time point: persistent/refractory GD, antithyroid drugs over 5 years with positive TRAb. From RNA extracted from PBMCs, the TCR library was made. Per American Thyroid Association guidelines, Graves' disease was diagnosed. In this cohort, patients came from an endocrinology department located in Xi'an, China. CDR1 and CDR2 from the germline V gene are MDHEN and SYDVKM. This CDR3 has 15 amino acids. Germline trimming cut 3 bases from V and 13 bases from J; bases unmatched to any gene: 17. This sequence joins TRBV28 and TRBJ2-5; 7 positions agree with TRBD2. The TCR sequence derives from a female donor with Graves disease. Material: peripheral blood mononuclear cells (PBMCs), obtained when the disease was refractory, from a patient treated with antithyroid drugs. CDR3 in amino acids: CASSLVPSGSYERYF. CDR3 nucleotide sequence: TGTGCCAGCAGTTTGGTTCCTAGCGGAAGCTACGAGCGGTACTTC.